This entry lists 2 T cell receptor beta chains sequenced from one sample in a study of cytomegalovirus exposure and HLA in healthy donors (dated by TCRdb to 2015 to 2018). The library was prepared using the immunoSEQ multiplex PCR assay. TCRdb took this table from immuneACCESS and kept in-frame rearrangements with V and J called. Such tables lack part of the clones; where checked against another copy, unresolved V genes explain under half of the gap, and the rest is unexplained. This sample is represented by over 60,000 clones; roughly 94% of them were singletons. The ten largest clones take up about 4.5% of the sample. Source material: PBMCs. The receptors here all came from a man aged 18 to 29 in good health and CMV-seropositive.

This sequence joins TRBV10-3 and TRBJ2-5; 7 nucleotides match TRBD1. J lost 5 bases, V lost 3 bases, and 6 bases had no gene match. This CDR3 spans 14 amino acids. The germline V gene has CDR1 ENHRY and CDR2 SYGVKD. DNA for the CDR3: TGTGCCATCAGTGAAAAGGGGGCGGGCGAGACCCAGTACTTC. It codes for CAISEKGAGETQYF.

The gene calls are TRBV4-2 and TRBJ1-5; TRBD1 matches at 7 bases. Germline V gene data show CDR1 as LGHNA and CDR2 as YNFKEQ. The junction had 8 bases not matched to a gene; V was cut back by 1 base and J by 2 bases. The CDR3 has 17 amino acids. Here the CDR3 DNA reads TGTGCCAGCAGCCAAGGGTTGACAGGGTATGGCAATCAGCCCCAGCATTTT. Protein product: CASSQGLTGYGNQPQHF.